These T cell receptor beta chains were read from a single sample in a study of blood T cells in healthy people across ages. MiXCR, run by TCRdb on the 5' RACE reads, gives a single entry per CDR3 protein. This repertoire shows about 1.1 million distinct CDR3 sequences, roughly two fifths found once; its top ten account for around 13%. Sequences were obtained from blood. The receptors here all came from a man younger than 35 in good health. Both conserved end residues are part of each CDR3. A D gene is named only where the DNA matches it firmly. Size tells how often a clone was seen (once, few, many) or the class of an expanded clone, and some rows leave it out.

few	-	TRBV27	TRBJ2-5	TGTGCCAGCAGTTTATTTACGAGGGATCAAGAGACCCAGTACTTC	CASSLFTRDQETQYF
few	TRBD1	TRBV7-2	TRBJ2-3	TGTGCCAGCAGCTTAGAACAGGGGACGAGAGATACGCAGTATTTT	CASSLEQGTRDTQYF
-	-	TRBV10-3	TRBJ1-2	TGTGCCACAACCCAGGAGAGGGGCTACACCTTC	CATTQERGYTF
-	-	TRBV7-2	TRBJ1-5	TGTGCCAGCAGCCAACGGGGGTTAGGGGGCAATCAGCCCCAGCATTTT	CASSQRGLGGNQPQHF
-	-	TRBV18	TRBJ2-1	TGTGCCAGCTCACCATCGGGGGCCGAGTCCTACAATGAGCAGTTCTTC	CASSPSGAESYNEQFF
-	-	TRBV15	TRBJ1-4	TGTGCCACCAGCAGAGGGTCAAGTGATGAAGAAAAACTGTTTTTT	CATSRGSSDEEKLFF
-	TRBD2	TRBV9	TRBJ2-3	TGTGCCAGCAGCAGGCGGGGGGGCACAGATACGCAGTATTTT	CASSRRGGTDTQYF
few	TRBD1	TRBV20-1	TRBJ2-3	TGCAGTGCTCCCGCCACAGGGGCAGGCACAGATACGCAGTATTTT	CSAPATGAGTDTQYF
once	-	TRBV5-1	TRBJ2-7	TGCGCCGGCAGCTTTGGGTCGGGAAACTACGAGCAGTACTTC	CAGSFGSGNYEQYF
-	-	TRBV27	TRBJ1-5	TGTGCCAGCAGTCCGGGTTGGGGGGATCAGCCCCAGCATTTT	CASSPGWGDQPQHF
-	-	TRBV2	TRBJ1-1	TGTGCCAGCCGCCCTAGGGAACTGAACACTGAAGCTTTCTTT	CASRPRELNTEAFF
-	-	TRBV27	TRBJ2-5	TGTGCCAGCAGTTTAATTAGTCGGGAGACCCAGTACTTC	CASSLISRETQYF
-	TRBD2	TRBV7-2	TRBJ2-5	TGTGCCAGCAGCTTAAGCCGCGGGGGGAAAGAGACCCAGTACTTC	CASSLSRGGKETQYF
few	-	TRBV4-1	TRBJ1-5	TGCGCCAGCAGCCAAAACAGGGAGGCGGTAAGCAATCAGCCCCAGCATTTT	CASSQNREAVSNQPQHF
-	-	TRBV2	TRBJ1-1	TGTGCCAGCTTGTTAGCCAAACCTCCGAACACTGAAGCTTTCTTT	CASLLAKPPNTEAFF
-	TRBD2	TRBV7-6	TRBJ2-3	TGTGCCAGCAGCTCGGGGGGGGAAGGCACAGATACGCAGTATTTT	CASSSGGEGTDTQYF
-	TRBD1	TRBV20-1	TRBJ1-5	TGCAGTGCCGTAGGACAGGGAGTAAATCAGCCCCAGCATTTT	CSAVGQGVNQPQHF
few	TRBD2	TRBV6-5	TRBJ2-1	TGTGCCAGCACCGCTCGCGGGGGCTACAATGAGCAGTTCTTC	CASTARGGYNEQFF
-	TRBD2	TRBV4-1	TRBJ2-3	TGCGCCAGCAGCCTACTTAGCGGGGCCTCGCTAGGGGATACGCAGTATTTT	CASSLLSGASLGDTQYF
-	-	TRBV20-1	TRBJ2-2	TGCAGTGCCACCGGAGGAGGGGAGCTGTTTTTT	CSATGGGELFF
-	TRBD1	TRBV5-1	TRBJ2-3	TGCGCCAGCAGCAGGGACAGGGTAATTAGCACAGATACGCAGTATTTT	CASSRDRVISTDTQYF
-	-	TRBV6-5	TRBJ2-7	TGTGCCAGCAGTTACTCGATGGCAGTCCGGACCTACGAGCAGTACTTC	CASSYSMAVRTYEQYF
-	TRBD1	TRBV12-3/TRBV12-4	TRBJ1-1	TGTGCCAGCACCTGGGGGACAGCGAACACTGAAGCTTTCTTT	CASTWGTANTEAFF
-	-	TRBV18	TRBJ2-1	TGTGCCAGCTATGACCCGAGCTCCTACAATGAGCAGTTCTTC	CASYDPSSYNEQFF
few	-	TRBV20-1	TRBJ2-2	TGCAGTGCTAGAGCGGGCCATAGTGCCGGGGAGCTGTTTTTT	CSARAGHSAGELFF
few	TRBD1	TRBV20-1	TRBJ2-5	TGCAGTGCTAGAGTGGCAGGGGGTGATCCATACGACAATGAGCAGTACTTC	CSARVAGGDPYDNEQYF
few	TRBD1	TRBV20-1	TRBJ1-2	TGCAGTGCTAGAGTAACAGGGGGCCTTAACTATGGCTACACCTTC	CSARVTGGLNYGYTF
-	-	TRBV20-1	TRBJ2-7	TGCAGCCCAGACCAGGATGAGCAGTACTTC	CSPDQDEQYF
few	-	TRBV20-1	TRBJ1-2	TGCAGTGCTAGAGAGGAGGGTGCGTCCTATGGCTACACCTTC	CSAREEGASYGYTF
-	-	TRBV7-2	TRBJ2-2	TGTGCCAGCAGATTAAAGACAGTTGCCGGGGAGCTGTTTTTT	CASRLKTVAGELFF
many	-	TRBV27	TRBJ2-1	TGTGCCAGCAGTCCATTAGACAATGAGCAGTTCTTC	CASSPLDNEQFF
-	-	TRBV7-2	TRBJ2-1	TGTGCCAGCAGCTTAGGGTCCCGGGGGAAGTATGAGCAGTTCTTC	CASSLGSRGKYEQFF
-	TRBD2	TRBV11-2	TRBJ2-7	TGTGCCAGCAGCTTAGACAGCGGGGGGGCTTATGAGCAGTACTTC	CASSLDSGGAYEQYF
few	-	TRBV3-1	TRBJ2-4	TGTGCCAGCAGCCAAGATAGGGTGAGCAAAAACATTCAGTACTTC	CASSQDRVSKNIQYF
once	TRBD1	TRBV5-1	TRBJ2-3	TGCGCCAGCAGCTTACAGGGGGATGGTTTCGCAGATACGCAGTATTTT	CASSLQGDGFADTQYF
-	-	TRBV24-1	TRBJ2-2	TGTGCCCCCCCGGAGCTGTTTTTT	CAPPELFF
-	TRBD2	TRBV6-6	TRBJ2-1	TGTGCCAGCAGTTACTCGGCCACTAGCGAGGGAGGGTATGAGCAGTTCTTC	CASSYSATSEGGYEQFF
few	-	TRBV7-2	TRBJ1-2	TGTGCCAGCAGCTTTGGGGTCGACTATGGCTACACCTTC	CASSFGVDYGYTF
-	-	TRBV5-5	TRBJ1-2	TGTGCCAGCAGCGTGCTAAACCTTAACGATGGCTACACCTTC	CASSVLNLNDGYTF
-	-	TRBV25-1	TRBJ2-2	TGTGCCAGCAGTGAAATTGCGGGACGGACAAACACCGGGGAGCTGTTTTTT	CASSEIAGRTNTGELFF
-	-	TRBV6-1	TRBJ1-2	TGTGCCAGCAGTACCCGGGACACCTATGGCTACACCTTC	CASSTRDTYGYTF
-	-	TRBV9	TRBJ1-3	TGTGCCAGCAGCGTAGACGGGGCGGCTGGAAACACCATATATTTT	CASSVDGAAGNTIYF
-	TRBD1	TRBV7-9	TRBJ1-1	TGTGCCAGCAGCTTAGTCTGGGCCACCGGGACAGGGGGCGCAGGCACTGAAGCTTTCTTT	CASSLVWATGTGGAGTEAFF
few	-	TRBV2	TRBJ2-7	TGTGCCAGCAGTGACAGACCGTTAATCGAGCAGTACTTC	CASSDRPLIEQYF
few	-	TRBV6-1	TRBJ1-2	TGTGCCAGCAGCGACCCCCGGGGTAGGGGCGGTAGCTATGGCTACACCTTC	CASSDPRGRGGSYGYTF